A selection of T cell receptor beta chains follows, all from one sample in a study of blood T cell repertoires in COVID-19. The table came from immunoSEQ multiplex PCR; TCRdb's copy has only in-frame clones and leaves some out. The sample lists approximately 120,000 clones; just under 85% were seen once. Sequencing used peripheral blood. These receptors all come from a human donor in a cohort sampled during active COVID-19. The CDR3 runs from the conserved cysteine through the conserved F or W. The D gene is left open where the match is weak. The listing skips clone size in some rows; elsewhere it reads once, few, many or a size class.

v_call,d_call,clone_size,j_call,cdr3_nt,cdr3_aa
TRBV3-1/TRBV3-2,TRBD1,-,TRBJ1-1,TGTGCCAGCAGCCAAGTCGGACAGGACACTGAAGCTTTCTTT,CASSQVGQDTEAFF
TRBV19,-,-,TRBJ1-1,TGTGCCAGTACCGAGACAGCTAACACTGAAGCTTTCTTT,CASTETANTEAFF
TRBV29-1,TRBD1,-,TRBJ2-7,TGCAGCGTCGGACAGGGGGGTGACGAGCAGTACTTC,CSVGQGGDEQYF
TRBV6-2/TRBV6-3,-,-,TRBJ1-5,TGTGCCAGCAGCGATTGGAGGAGTAGCAATCAGCCCCAGCATTTT,CASSDWRSSNQPQHF
TRBV30,-,-,TRBJ2-3,TGTGCCTGGAGTGTACGCAGCGGGCCGTACGGCACAGATACGCAGTATTTT,CAWSVRSGPYGTDTQYF
TRBV3-1/TRBV3-2,TRBD2,-,TRBJ2-3,TGTGCCAGCAGCGTGATTAGCGGGACAGATACGCAGTATTTT,CASSVISGTDTQYF
TRBV28,-,-,TRBJ2-2,TGTGCCAGTTGCCGTCGTACAGGGACCGGGGAGCTGTTTTTT,CASCRRTGTGELFF
TRBV7-9,TRBD2,-,TRBJ2-5,TGTGCCAGCAGCCCCAACTTAGGGCGGGGGGGCCGAGAGACCCAGTACTTC,CASSPNLGRGGRETQYF
TRBV15,TRBD1,-,TRBJ1-5,TGTGCCACCAGCAGGGGACAGGGCGCGAATCAGCCCCAGCATTTT,CATSRGQGANQPQHF
TRBV5-1,TRBD2,-,TRBJ2-5,TGCGCCAGCAGCTTGGTTCGAGCGGGGGGCTCTGGGGAGACCCAGTACTTC,CASSLVRAGGSGETQYF
TRBV5-6,-,-,TRBJ2-5,TGTGCCAGCAGCTTGGATGAGGGCAACCAAGAGACCCAGTACTTC,CASSLDEGNQETQYF
TRBV5-1,-,-,TRBJ2-5,TGCGCCAGCAGCTCGGGACTTTTCCGACAAGAGACCCAGTACTTC,CASSSGLFRQETQYF
TRBV7-2,TRBD2,-,TRBJ2-3,TGTGCCAGCACCTCGGGACTAGCGGGGGGCTGGGGCATAACAGATACGCAGTATTTT,CASTSGLAGGWGITDTQYF
TRBV13,TRBD2,-,TRBJ2-1,TGTGCCAGCCGGACTAGCGGGGGGGCCTACAATGAGCAGTTCTTC,CASRTSGGAYNEQFF
TRBV3-1/TRBV3-2,-,-,TRBJ1-2,TGTGCCAGCAGCCAAGATTCCAGGGTCTATGGCTACACCTTC,CASSQDSRVYGYTF
TRBV9,TRBD2,-,TRBJ2-2,TGTGCCAGCAGCGATCAGCGGGGGGGCGCCGACACCGGGGAGCTGTTTTTT,CASSDQRGGADTGELFF
TRBV6-5,-,once,TRBJ1-5,TGTGCCAGCAGCACTTCTCAGGTTGACAATCAGCCCCAGCATTTT,CASSTSQVDNQPQHF
TRBV6-4,TRBD1,-,TRBJ1-5,TGTGCCAGCAGTGACCTCTCACAGGGGGCTATCAATCAGCCCCAGCATTTT,CASSDLSQGAINQPQHF
TRBV9,TRBD2,once,TRBJ2-3,TGTGCCAGCAGCGTAACCCCTAGCGGGGTGACAGATACGCAGTATTTT,CASSVTPSGVTDTQYF
TRBV5-6,-,-,TRBJ1-5,TGTGCCAGCAGCTTGGCGGGAGGGTCCAATCAGCCCCAGCATTTT,CASSLAGGSNQPQHF
TRBV6-5,TRBD1,once,TRBJ1-4,TGTGCCAGCAACCACAGGGGGCTAAGCGAAAAACTGTTTTTT,CASNHRGLSEKLFF
TRBV19,-,once,TRBJ2-3,TGTGCCAGTAAAGAGGTCGGACAATCCCCGGCAGATACGCAGTATTTT,CASKEVGQSPADTQYF
TRBV5-1,-,once,TRBJ2-7,TGCGCCAGCAGCTTTGGCGGAAGCTCCTACGAGCAGTACTTC,CASSFGGSSYEQYF
TRBV27,-,-,TRBJ1-5,TGTGCCAGCAGTGACACCGGTGGCAATCAGCCCCAGCATTTT,CASSDTGGNQPQHF
TRBV29-1,-,-,TRBJ1-2,TGCAGCGTCGGGAGGGGTAACTATGGCTACACCTTC,CSVGRGNYGYTF
TRBV27,TRBD1,-,TRBJ1-2,TGTGCCAGCAAGTTAATCCCAGGACAGGGCGGCTACACCTTC,CASKLIPGQGGYTF
TRBV6-6,-,-,TRBJ1-6,TGTGCCAGCAGATTGGAGGGCACTTCACCCCTCCACTTT,CASRLEGTSPLHF
TRBV4-2,-,-,TRBJ2-1,TGTGCCAGCAGCCAAGTGGGTATAGGGCTAGCCGACAATGAGCAGTTCTTC,CASSQVGIGLADNEQFF
TRBV27,TRBD2,-,TRBJ2-1,TGTGCCAGCAGTTTCTCGCGGGAGAGCTCCTACAATGAGCAGTTCTTC,CASSFSRESSYNEQFF
TRBV11-2,-,-,TRBJ2-1,TGTGCCAGCAGCCCAGACAGCAGCAATGAGCAGTTCTTC,CASSPDSSNEQFF
TRBV5-4,TRBD2,-,TRBJ2-5,TGTGCCAGCAGCTATAGCGGGGGGGCGTATGAGACCCAGTACTTC,CASSYSGGAYETQYF
TRBV7-6,-,-,TRBJ1-5,TGTGCCAGCAGCTTGACGGAGGTGCAGCCCCAGCATTTT,CASSLTEVQPQHF
TRBV6-5,-,-,TRBJ2-7,TGTGCCAGCAGGCCTACAGGGAGCTACGAGCAGTACTTC,CASRPTGSYEQYF
TRBV9,-,once,TRBJ1-2,TGTGCCAGCAGCGTAGCTGGGGGCTCTCATGGCTACACCTTC,CASSVAGGSHGYTF
TRBV6-5,TRBD2,-,TRBJ2-7,TGTGCCAGCAGACCGACTAGCGGGGGGGCCTACGAGCAGTACTTC,CASRPTSGGAYEQYF
TRBV9,TRBD2,-,TRBJ2-1,TGTGCCAGCAGCGTAGGGAGCGGGGGCAGCCTCTCCTACAATGAGCAGTTCTTC,CASSVGSGGSLSYNEQFF
TRBV19,-,-,TRBJ1-1,TGTGCCAGTAGTATAGACAGGAACACTGAAGCTTTCTTT,CASSIDRNTEAFF
TRBV18,-,-,TRBJ1-6,TGTGCCAGCTCACCTAACTATAATTCACCCCTCCACTTT,CASSPNYNSPLHF
TRBV2,TRBD1,-,TRBJ1-4,TGTGCCAGCAGTGTAGGAGACAGGGATGAAAAACTGTTTTTT,CASSVGDRDEKLFF
TRBV18,TRBD1,-,TRBJ2-2,TGTGCCAGCTCACTAACCGGACAGGGAGTCGACACCGGGGAGCTGTTTTTT,CASSLTGQGVDTGELFF
TRBV7-9,-,-,TRBJ2-5,TGTGCCAGCAGCTTAGCGGGGGCCTGGGGAGAGACCCAGTACTTC,CASSLAGAWGETQYF
TRBV5-1,-,-,TRBJ2-7,TGCGCCAGCAGTCTCAGCTCCTACGAGCAGTACTTC,CASSLSSYEQYF
TRBV11-2,TRBD2,-,TRBJ2-1,TGTGCCAGCAGCTTAGCTAGCGGAATCCCCGGGATCTTC,CASSLASGIPGIF
TRBV6-5,-,-,TRBJ1-2,TGTGCCACCCTCAGGGAGTTAGCGGATGGCTACACCTTC,CATLRELADGYTF
TRBV6-2/TRBV6-3,TRBD2,once,TRBJ2-5,TGTGCCAGCAGTTACTCACTAGCGGGGTCAGAGACCCAGTACTTC,CASSYSLAGSETQYF
TRBV18,-,-,TRBJ1-3,TGTGCCAGCTCACCTTCCGTCTTCTCTGGAAACACCATATATTTT,CASSPSVFSGNTIYF
TRBV10-1,TRBD1,few,TRBJ2-7,TGCGCCAGCAGTGAGTCATTTCCGGGACAGGGGGTTAGCTCCTACGAGCAGTACTTC,CASSESFPGQGVSSYEQYF
TRBV7-9,TRBD2,-,TRBJ2-7,TGTGCCAGCAGCTCAACTAGCGGGGCCGGTTTGTACGAGCAGTACTTC,CASSSTSGAGLYEQYF